The 14 T cell receptor beta chains below were found in one sample sequenced in a study of T cell responses to AZD1222 COVID-19 vaccine. The table came from immunoSEQ multiplex PCR; TCRdb's copy has only in-frame clones and leaves some out. Among about 150,000 clones listed, 75% to 90% were seen once. Sequencing was performed on peripheral blood, taken on day 0 of MenACWY control vaccination. Receptor source: an adult in good health.

The rearrangement links TRBV5-1 to TRBJ2-3; no reliable D call. Trimming shortened V by 4 bases and J by 9 bases, and 15 bases separated the two germline ends. Germline CDR1 is SGHRS and CDR2 is YFSETQ. The CDR3 has 13 amino acids. CDR3 nucleotide sequence: TGCGCCAGCAGCGGCGGTTCCTTGATCACGCAGTATTTT. This encodes CASSGGSLITQYF. Variable domain in full (rest from reference TRBV5-1 and TRBJ2-3): KAGVTQTPRYLIKTRGQQVTLSCSPISGHRSVSWYQQTPGQGLQFLFEYFSETQRNKGNFPGRFSGRQFSNSRSEMNVSTLELGDSALYLCASSGGSLITQYFGPGTRLTVL.

V usage is TRBV6-1 and J usage is TRBJ2-1; TRBD2 matches at 9 bases. The J segment lost 3 bases and the V segment lost 3 bases, leaving 3 bases of the junction unmatched. This CDR3 is 15 amino acids long. The germline CDR1 and CDR2 sequences are MNHNS and SASEGT. The CDR3 DNA reads as TGTGCCAGCAGTGAGGCGCGGGGGGGCTACAATGAGCAGTTCTTC. Its translation: CASSEARGGYNEQFF.

J is TRBJ1-6 and V is TRBV28; 7 bases are a match to TRBD1. J gave up 7 bases and V 3 bases, and 15 bases lay outside the gene matches. CDR1 is MDHEN, CDR2 SYDVKM, per germline. The CDR3 extends over 18 amino acids. CDR3 sequence reads: CASSLPPGQNPLNSPLHF. In DNA, the CDR3 is TGTGCCAGCAGTTTGCCCCCGGGACAGAATCCCCTAAATTCACCCCTCCACTTT. Full variable domain (outside the CDR3, taken from reference TRBV28 and TRBJ1-6): DVKVTQSSRYLVKRTGEKVFLECVQDMDHENMFWYRQDPGLGLRLIYFSYDVKMKEKGDIPEGYSVSREKKERFSLILESASTNQTSMYLCASSLPPGQNPLNSPLHFGNGTRLTVT.

V usage is TRBV3-1 (or the pseudogene TRBV3-2) and J usage is TRBJ1-5; D unresolved. The CDR3 contains 15 residues. Germline V gene data show CDR1 as LGHDT and CDR2 as YNNKEL (reference sequence). The V end was cut by 6 bases, the J end by 2 bases, with 14 bases between. In DNA, the CDR3 is TGTGCCAGCAGTGAAGGCATGGCAGGCAATCAGCCCCAGCATTTT. Translation: CASSEGMAGNQPQHF.

The rearrangement links TRBV7-9 to TRBJ2-2; the D gene is possibly TRBD2 (6 bases). The CDR3 is 13 residues long. Germline V gene sequence: CDR1 SEHNR, CDR2 FQNEAQ (reference sequence). The ends were cut back, 8 bases at V and 2 bases at J, with 9 bases in the middle. The CDR3 reads CASGTLNTGELFF. CDR3 nucleotides: TGTGCCAGCGGGACTCTCAACACCGGGGAGCTGTTTTTT.

This chain joins TRBV11-2 and TRBJ2-3, with TRBD2 identical over 9 bases. The CDR3 runs to 17 residues. From germline, CDR1 is SGHAT and CDR2 FQNNGV. V shed 3 bases, J shed 1 base, and the junction held 8 bases outside the gene matches. The DNA for the CDR3 is TGTGCCAGCAGCTTCTCCCCTAGCGGGGCTCGCACAGATACGCAGTATTTT. Encoded protein: CASSFSPSGARTDTQYF. Looking up the rest from reference TRBV11-2 and TRBJ2-3 gives the full variable domain: EAGVAQSPRYKIIEKRQSVAFWCNPISGHATLYWYQQILGQGPKLLIQFQNNGVVDDSQLPKDRFSAERLKGVDSTLKIQPAKLEDSAVYLCASSFSPSGARTDTQYFGPGTRLTVL.

This clone occurred once. The chain uses TRBV20-1 and TRBJ1-5; 9 bases line up with TRBD1. The CDR3 extends over 14 amino acids. Germline V gives CDR1 DFQATT, CDR2 SNEGSKA (reference sequence). Losses at the gene ends were 3 bases for V and 4 bases for J; bases not matched to a gene: 4. This chain's CDR3 is CSASLTGGNQPQHF. CDR3 nucleotide sequence: TGCAGTGCTAGTCTGACAGGGGGAAATCAGCCCCAGCATTTT.

J is TRBJ2-1 and V is TRBV14; a weak D match, TRBD1 (5 bases). The CDR3 is 16 residues long. Germline-derived CDR1 and CDR2 are SGHDN and FVKESK. Trimming left V 1 base short and J 5 bases short, with 15 bases between. In nucleotides, the CDR3 is TGTGCCAGCAGCCAAGCTTCAGGGTTTTCCCACAATGAGCAGTTCTTC. This gives the protein CASSQASGFSHNEQFF.

This chain joins TRBV5-4 and TRBJ1-2; D gene unclear. Germline CDR1 reads SGHNT; CDR2 reads YYREEE (reference sequence). CDR3 length: 14 amino acids. V lost 2 bases and J 5 bases, leaving 13 bases between the germline ends. The DNA for the CDR3 is TGTGCCAGCAGCTTAGGAAGGGAAGGGTATGGCTACACCTTC. This translates into CASSLGREGYGYTF.

CDR3 in DNA: TGTGCTAGTGGTTTGGTACCGGGCGAGGGCTACACCTTC. Protein product: CASGLVPGEGYTF. The rearrangement links TRBV12-5 to TRBJ1-2; D unclear. The CDR3 extends over 13 amino acids. Looked up from germline, CDR1 is LGHNT and CDR2 is FRNRAP. V lost 0 bases and J lost 8, with 10 bases in between.

This chain's CDR3 is CAPLMLPTFNSNQPQHF. The CDR3 nucleotides read TGTGCCCCCTTAATGCTCCCAACGTTTAATAGCAATCAGCCCCAGCATTTT. This chain uses TRBV28 with TRBJ1-5; unclear D gene. The CDR3 is 17 residues long. With 11 bases removed from V and 0 bases from J, the gap between germline ends came to 23 bases. The germline V gene encodes CDR1 MDHEN and CDR2 SYDVKM.

This rearrangement joins TRBV6-1 to TRBJ1-1; D remains ambiguous. V lost 2 bases to trimming and J lost 6 bases, with 10 bases between them. The CDR3 covers 13 residues. The V gene's germline CDR1 is MNHNS and CDR2 SASEGT. The CDR3 sequence is CASSELGPPEAFF. In DNA, the CDR3 is TGTGCCAGCAGTGAACTAGGGCCCCCTGAAGCTTTCTTT.

The sample holds one count of this clone. The V call is TRBV5-1, the J call TRBJ2-5; 8 bases agree with TRBD1. This CDR3 is built from 14 residues. V shed 5 bases, J shed 2 bases, and the junction held 5 bases outside the gene matches. Per germline, CDR1 SGHRS and CDR2 YFSETQ. CDR3 sequence: CASSADRGQETQYF. CDR3 coding DNA: TGCGCCAGCAGTGCCGACAGGGGACAAGAGACCCAGTACTTC.

The genes are TRBV28 and TRBJ1-1; D possibly corresponds to TRBD1 (6 bases). The CDR3 is 17 amino acids. The V gene lost 6 bases and the J gene lost 7 bases, with 27 bases spanning the gap. CDR1 is MDHEN, CDR2 SYDVKM, per germline. The CDR3 DNA reads as TGTGCCAGCAGGCATCGATGGGGGGGCCGCCCGGGCAATGAAGCTTTCTTT. Translating it yields CASRHRWGGRPGNEAFF.